Included here is one T cell receptor beta chain sequence, with context. Its antigen target is currently unknown. No base quality values were provided; no much bigger clone lies one nucleotide off. In total, roughly 670 healthy bone marrow donors made up the cohort. All cohort members were sampled while nominally healthy, although unrecorded immune exposures were likely present. The donor tested CMV seropositive and was one of the 289 seropositive cohort members. A peripheral blood sample was collected from each donor, and TCR beta sequencing was performed on peripheral blood mononuclear cells. The Qiagen DNeasy Blood Extraction Kit was used to extract genomic DNA from the blood cell samples. At the junction V is shortened by 3 bases and J by 7 bases; bases outside the gene matches: 17. As encoded in the germline V gene, CDR1 is MDHEN while CDR2 is SYDVKM. The CDR3, cysteine through phenylalanine, is 17 amino acids long. The retained sequence is limited to the CDR3, 51 bases, with the frame set at the first base.

The entry originates in a study of cytomegalovirus exposure and HLA in healthy donors (TCRdb year 2017). As for the study more broadly: An earlier analysis of some 600 of the donors reported 276 Gb of sequence data and 95 million to 120 million unique TCR beta sequences obtained from approximately 180 million T cells. Donor age, sex, ethnicity and CMV serostatus were collected together with the repertoire data. HLA typing covered class I and class II loci at four-digit resolution. A later genetic analysis took genome-wide SNP genotypes for about 65% of the roughly 670 donors and used that subset as a discovery cohort. Along with the approximately 620-subject first cohort, a separate validation cohort of around 110 different subjects was used. Among the roughly 400 genotyped donors, about 85% belonged to the genetic ancestry cluster associated with self-reported Caucasian donors. Rather than drawing on any new phenotypic data, the later analysis identified candidate immune exposures from TCR beta sequences and the way those sequences occurred across donors. To predict cytomegalovirus infection status, the study brought together high-throughput TCR immunosequencing, statistical association of individual TCRs with disease status, and machine learning. An early release that covered more than 550 HLA-typed donors contained about 300 gigabases of sequencing data and tens of millions of unique TCR sequences. The number of typed donors differed by locus: about 629-640 for A, B, C, DRB1 and DQB1; 500 to 550 for DQA1; approximately 600 for DPA1; and around 490 for DPB1. Every repertoire in the discovery cohort had been generated on one and the same sequencing platform. The study aimed to test whether cataloging public T cell receptors could reveal signatures of past pathogen exposure. A later analysis re-analyzed previously published TCR beta repertoires from roughly 600 donors and added high-resolution HLA genotyping to study TCR occurrence patterns. Among some 400 genotyped donors of the cohort, an average of around 220,000 unique TCR beta nucleotide sequences was sequenced per donor, of which 15% to 20% were non-productive. In an earlier analysis of 587 of the donors, high-throughput TCR beta sequencing was used to judge whether each TCR beta V gene segment behaved as functional or pseudogenic. A handful of DR-DQ haplotypes were handled as single units for association and clustering because linkage in the cohort was strong. Using immunosequencing, the study profiled T cell repertoires from some 670 subjects and related those repertoires to cytomegalovirus serostatus. The investigation overall reported the following: Broadly in line with IMGT annotations, most TCR beta V segments showed up in productive rearrangements about 87% or about 30% of the time in an earlier analysis of roughly 590 of the donors. In a later genetic analysis, fewer N-insertions in productive TCRs were reported among donors in an Asian-associated ancestry cluster than the approximately 710-donor mean. Approximately 16 rarely observed V segments, including chromosome 9 orphons, were excluded from the earlier analysis of about 600 of the donors because counts were too low. The authors suggested that the approach could potentially be generalized to other disease states and immunological phenotypes. Compared with equally common non-associated chains, HLA-associated TCR beta chains in a later analysis were more clonally expanded and had lower generation probabilities. Correlated functional status among segregating V segments might reflect linkage disequilibrium, but an unknown experimental factor could not be ruled out. A later analysis found that TCR association rates varied across HLA loci, with DRB1 alleles showing the most associated TCRs and HLA-C alleles the fewest. Some IMGT-functional V segments, including TRBV6-2 and TRBV6-3, could not be distinguished by the 87-base-pair reads and were therefore excluded. Three of the identified cytomegalovirus-associated TCR beta chains were confirmed in vitro to be specific for cytomegalovirus antigens. In this cohort, only TCR beta chains were sequenced, and detectable features were limited by the absence of alpha or paired-chain data. Because some donors lacked HLA typing at each locus, the association tests relied only on the typed subset. Assigning TCR associations to individual alleles was difficult when HLA alleles, especially DR and DQ, strongly co-occurred. A later analysis associated 15,000 to 20,000 TCR beta sequences with specific HLA alleles at a false discovery rate of 0.05. Most CMV-associated TCR beta chains appeared to be HLA-restricted in a later analysis, and the HLA associations seemed to be driven largely by CMV exposure. In a later genetic analysis, a missense DCLRE1C variant was associated with V-gene and J-gene trimming of TCR beta chains, and the association was replicated in an independent cohort. Presence/absence analyses assumed roughly uniform sequencing depth across donors, an assumption that may not hold. CMV serostatus was the only immune exposure information available for the cohort. A further reported finding was that TCR beta sequences accurately predicted the HLA-A and HLA-B alleles for most subjects in the first cohort. The classifier was reported to diagnose cytomegalovirus status with high specificity and sensitivity in both the original cohort and the validation cohort. While some public TCRs were present in many individuals, most TCR sequences turned up only very rarely across donors. The sequencing pipeline was judged likely to have produced a cluster of highly shared sequence variants as a technical artifact. The study listed 164 TCR beta chains as associated with cytomegalovirus. According to a later analysis, parvovirus B19, influenza, CMV and Epstein-Barr virus appeared linked to several top co-occurrence clusters.

The library was produced with the immunoSEQ multiplex PCR assay. For the multiplex PCR, a mixture combining 60 forward primers for TCR Vbeta segments and 13 reverse primers for TCR Jbeta segments was used. A multiplex PCR assay on genomic DNA amplified the CDR3 region of rearranged TCR beta genes. On the Illumina HiSeq System, the amplified TCR beta libraries were sequenced as 87-base-pair reads. The paper's data handling went like this. A later analysis tallied 75 million to 95 million unique TCR beta chains across the 550 to 850 repertoires, and roughly 11 million of those chains were shared by two or more donors. To remove PCR and sequencing errors, raw reads were error-corrected and collapsed into unique sequences using a nearest-neighbor algorithm that merged closely related sequences. V, D and J gene segments were assigned by aligning CDR3 sequences to IMGT reference sequences. For a sequence to be retained, a match of at least six nucleotides to both a V gene segment and a J gene segment was required. A rearrangement counted as productive if the CDR3 had no stop codons and remained in frame with V and J, and every other rearrangement counted as non-productive. CDR3 was defined by IMGT convention, running from the second conserved V-encoded cysteine to the conserved J-encoded phenylalanine. The earlier analysis of a few hundred of the donors excluded any sequence lacking an unambiguous match to a single V gene segment. An earlier analysis of a few hundred of the donors classified V segments as functional when productive rearrangements were above 56.7% and as segregating when the standard deviation between donors was above 5%. A statistical classification framework was built to diagnose cytomegalovirus status from the catalog of TCR beta chain sequences. V and J gene assignment, in a later analysis, came from comparing TCR nucleotide sequences with IMGT/GENE-DB human TR gene sequences. The TCRdist pipeline was used in a later analysis to assign CDR3 sequences and most-parsimonious VDJ recombination scenarios. In a later analysis, each TCR beta chain was defined by its CDR3 amino acid sequence together with its V-gene family, and reads lacking a unique V-gene family were excluded. To address suspected cross-contamination and a sequencing artifact, a later analysis removed under 600 highly shared, low-generation-probability nucleotide sequences. In a later analysis, a clonal expansion index was calculated for each public chain from normalized within-repertoire ranks of inferred template counts. In a later analysis, generation probabilities were computed with a VDJ recombination model fitted to out-of-frame rearrangements, and the resulting probabilities were checked against IGoR. In a later analysis, TCR-TCR, TCR-HLA and TCR-CMV co-occurrence was scored with hypergeometric tests, and a repertoire-size bias correction was applied to TCR pairs. To estimate false discovery rates, a later analysis permuted the HLA or CMV assignments 20 times. A later analysis grouped co-occurring TCRs with DBSCAN, adding TCRdist sequence similarity when clustering within HLA-allele-positive subsets. Repertoires with fewer than 30,000 or more than 120,000 public chains, plus five repertoires with anomalous nucleotide sharing, were excluded from co-occurrence clustering. TCRdb took this table from immuneACCESS and kept in-frame rearrangements with V and J called. Such tables lack part of the clones; where checked against another copy, unresolved V genes explain under half of the gap, and the rest is unexplained. The V and J calls and clone size come from that table; D and trimming were worked out from the DNA. The sample records roughly 63,000 clones, roughly 71% of which are singletons. The ten biggest clones cover approximately 25% of the sample.

This chain joins TRBV28 to TRBJ2-7; TRBD1 matches 8 bases in the middle. This clonotype originated in a man aged 50 or older in good health and CMV-seropositive. The sequenced sample consisted of PBMCs. Here the CDR3 is given as CASSFTTRQGLREEQYF. The nucleotide sequence reads TGTGCCAGCAGTTTCACCACGAGACAGGGGCTCCGGGAGGAGCAGTACTTC.